This is a list of T cell receptor beta chains from one sample in a study of blood T cell repertoires in COVID-19. Profiling relied on immunoSEQ multiplex PCR, and the TCRdb table lists in-frame clones only, not all of them. This table has around 170,000 clones, 80% to 90% appearing once. Source material: peripheral blood. Receptors originate from a woman of 80 years or more with COVID-19, enrolled during active disease. The CDR3 runs from the conserved cysteine through the conserved F or W. The D gene is left open where the match is weak. Clone size is stated in some rows and not others, as once, few, many or a class when expanded.

v_gene: TRBV9
len: 15
j_gene: TRBJ2-5
abundance: -
d_gene: TRBD2
CDR3nt: TGTGCCAGCAGCGCTCCTAGCGGGGGACCGGGGACCCAGTACTTC
CDR3aa: CASSAPSGGPGTQYF

v_gene: TRBV27
len: 15
j_gene: TRBJ1-1
abundance: -
d_gene: TRBD1
CDR3nt: TGTGCCAGCAGTTGGTCGACAGGGGGGAACACTGAAGCTTTCTTT
CDR3aa: CASSWSTGGNTEAFF

v_gene: TRBV27
len: 13
j_gene: TRBJ1-2
abundance: -
d_gene: -
CDR3nt: TGTGCCAGCAGTTTGAACAGGCACTATGGCTACACCTTC
CDR3aa: CASSLNRHYGYTF

v_gene: TRBV6-5
len: 15
j_gene: TRBJ1-5
abundance: -
d_gene: -
CDR3nt: TGTGCCAGCAGTTACGACAGTGGGGACAATCAGCCCCAGCATTTT
CDR3aa: CASSYDSGDNQPQHF

v_gene: TRBV5-4
len: 16
j_gene: TRBJ2-5
abundance: -
d_gene: -
CDR3nt: TGTGCCAGCAGCTTGGGGGCAGCAGTCGGCCAAGAGACCCAGTACTTC
CDR3aa: CASSLGAAVGQETQYF

v_gene: TRBV2
len: 16
j_gene: TRBJ2-1
abundance: -
d_gene: -
CDR3nt: TGTGCCAGCAGGGGCCTGAGGAGCGGGCCGTACAATGAGCAGTTCTTC
CDR3aa: CASRGLRSGPYNEQFF

v_gene: TRBV18
len: 17
j_gene: TRBJ2-1
abundance: -
d_gene: -
CDR3nt: TGTGCCAGCTCACTAAGCGCCAGGGGCTCCTACTACAATGAGCAGTTCTTC
CDR3aa: CASSLSARGSYYNEQFF

v_gene: TRBV5-6
len: 15
j_gene: TRBJ2-5
abundance: -
d_gene: TRBD1
CDR3nt: TGTGCCAGCAGCACCGGGACAGCTCTCCAAGAGACCCAGTACTTC
CDR3aa: CASSTGTALQETQYF

v_gene: TRBV5-1
len: 15
j_gene: TRBJ1-2
abundance: once
d_gene: -
CDR3nt: TGCGCCAGCAGCTTGGCCAGGGGTGCTAACTATGGCTACACCTTC
CDR3aa: CASSLARGANYGYTF

v_gene: TRBV27
len: 13
j_gene: TRBJ2-7
abundance: few
d_gene: TRBD1
CDR3nt: TGTGCCAGCTCTCAGGGGGCGATTCACGAGCAGTACTTC
CDR3aa: CASSQGAIHEQYF

v_gene: TRBV27
len: 14
j_gene: TRBJ2-7
abundance: once
d_gene: TRBD2
CDR3nt: TGTGCCAGCAGCCTAGCGGGAGGGCCCTACGAGCAGTACTTC
CDR3aa: CASSLAGGPYEQYF

v_gene: TRBV5-6
len: 14
j_gene: TRBJ2-7
abundance: -
d_gene: -
CDR3nt: TGTGCCAGCAGCTTGGGGCAGGGGATCTACGAGCAGTACTTC
CDR3aa: CASSLGQGIYEQYF

v_gene: TRBV4-1
len: 16
j_gene: TRBJ2-4
abundance: -
d_gene: TRBD1
CDR3nt: TGCGCCAGCAGCCAAGGGCGGACAGGGGGATTATCCATTCAGTACTTC
CDR3aa: CASSQGRTGGLSIQYF

v_gene: TRBV7-2
len: 17
j_gene: TRBJ2-1
abundance: -
d_gene: TRBD2
CDR3nt: TGTGCCAGCAGCAACGGACTAGCGGGGGGGTATAGCAATGAGCAGTTCTTC
CDR3aa: CASSNGLAGGYSNEQFF

v_gene: TRBV24-1
len: 13
j_gene: TRBJ1-1
abundance: -
d_gene: -
CDR3nt: TGTGCCACCAGTGAGGGGGCGAACACTGAAGCTTTCTTT
CDR3aa: CATSEGANTEAFF

v_gene: TRBV11-2
len: 19
j_gene: TRBJ2-6
abundance: -
d_gene: TRBD1
CDR3nt: TGTGCCAGCAGCCTAGGACAGGGGGTCACCTCCTCTGGGGCCAACGTCCTGACTTTC
CDR3aa: CASSLGQGVTSSGANVLTF

v_gene: TRBV19
len: 13
j_gene: TRBJ1-1
abundance: -
d_gene: TRBD1
CDR3nt: TGTGCCAGTAGCTCGACAGGGGACACTGAAGCTTTCTTT
CDR3aa: CASSSTGDTEAFF

v_gene: TRBV7-2
len: 16
j_gene: TRBJ2-1
abundance: -
d_gene: -
CDR3nt: TGTGCCAGCAGCTTCCTAACACAGAGCTCCTACAATGAGCAGTTCTTC
CDR3aa: CASSFLTQSSYNEQFF

v_gene: TRBV11-2
len: 15
j_gene: TRBJ2-1
abundance: -
d_gene: TRBD2
CDR3nt: TGTGCCAGCAGCGCAGTTGTTTCCCCCGGGACTAATCTGTTCTTC
CDR3aa: CASSAVVSPGTNLFF

v_gene: TRBV27
len: 14
j_gene: TRBJ2-7
abundance: few
d_gene: TRBD2
CDR3nt: TGTGCCAGCAGTTTGCTAGCGGGCTACCACGAGCAGTACTTC
CDR3aa: CASSLLAGYHEQYF

v_gene: TRBV25-1
len: 14
j_gene: TRBJ1-2
abundance: -
d_gene: -
CDR3nt: TGTGCCAGCAGTGAATTTCCGGACAGTAATGGCTACACCTTC
CDR3aa: CASSEFPDSNGYTF

v_gene: TRBV10-3
len: 14
j_gene: TRBJ1-4
abundance: -
d_gene: -
CDR3nt: TGTGCCATCGGAGAGGGGGGGGCGAAGGAAAAACTGTTTTTT
CDR3aa: CAIGEGGAKEKLFF

v_gene: TRBV5-1
len: 15
j_gene: TRBJ2-1
abundance: -
d_gene: TRBD1
CDR3nt: TGCGCCAGCAGCTCTGGACAGGGTTCCTACAATGAGCAGTTCTTC
CDR3aa: CASSSGQGSYNEQFF

v_gene: TRBV7-2
len: 17
j_gene: TRBJ2-1
abundance: -
d_gene: TRBD2
CDR3nt: TGTGCCAGCAGCCCAGGACTAGCGGGAGGGCAGGGAAATGAGCAGTTCTTC
CDR3aa: CASSPGLAGGQGNEQFF

v_gene: TRBV4-3
len: 19
j_gene: TRBJ2-5
abundance: -
d_gene: TRBD2
CDR3nt: TGCGCCAGCAGCCCGGGGACTAGCGGGGCCTTATTATACCAAGAGACCCAGTACTTC
CDR3aa: CASSPGTSGALLYQETQYF

v_gene: TRBV20-1
len: 17
j_gene: TRBJ2-7
abundance: once
d_gene: TRBD2
CDR3nt: TGCAGTGCTAGTGGGGGTTCGGGACTAGCGGGGGTCTACGAGCAGTACTTC
CDR3aa: CSASGGSGLAGVYEQYF

v_gene: TRBV19
len: 14
j_gene: TRBJ2-2
abundance: -
d_gene: -
CDR3nt: TGTGCCAGTACGGGGATGGCGAACACCGGGGAGCTGTTTTTT
CDR3aa: CASTGMANTGELFF

v_gene: TRBV7-9
len: 16
j_gene: TRBJ2-5
abundance: -
d_gene: -
CDR3nt: TGTGCCAGCAGCACAGGGACCCTCCGGTTGTCAGAGACCCAGTACTTC
CDR3aa: CASSTGTLRLSETQYF

v_gene: TRBV18
len: 15
j_gene: TRBJ2-7
abundance: -
d_gene: -
CDR3nt: TGTGCCAGCTCAGTTAGCGGCCACCTTCCCGCCGAGCAGTACTTC
CDR3aa: CASSVSGHLPAEQYF

v_gene: TRBV6-5
len: 14
j_gene: TRBJ2-2
abundance: -
d_gene: -
CDR3nt: TGTGCCAGTCATACAGGAGCAGGCACCGGGGAGCTGTTTTTT
CDR3aa: CASHTGAGTGELFF

v_gene: TRBV7-6
len: 22
j_gene: TRBJ2-3
abundance: -
d_gene: TRBD2
CDR3nt: TGTGCCAGCAGCTTTTCCGGGACTAGCGGGATGGCGGACAGGCAGGACACAGATACGCAGTATTTT
CDR3aa: CASSFSGTSGMADRQDTDTQYF

v_gene: TRBV27
len: 15
j_gene: TRBJ2-7
abundance: -
d_gene: TRBD1
CDR3nt: TGTGCCAGCAGTCCCTACGCCGGGACAGCCTACGAGCAGTACTTC
CDR3aa: CASSPYAGTAYEQYF

v_gene: TRBV11-1
len: 14
j_gene: TRBJ2-7
abundance: -
d_gene: -
CDR3nt: TGTGCCAGCAGCTTTTTAGGGGTTCGGTACGAGCAGTACTTC
CDR3aa: CASSFLGVRYEQYF

v_gene: TRBV7-8
len: 17
j_gene: TRBJ2-7
abundance: -
d_gene: -
CDR3nt: TGTGCCAGCAGCTTCTTATTGGCCAGCCTAACTACCTACGAGCAGTACTTC
CDR3aa: CASSFLLASLTTYEQYF

v_gene: TRBV6-2/TRBV6-3
len: 21
j_gene: TRBJ2-6
abundance: few
d_gene: TRBD1
CDR3nt: TGTGCCAGCAGTTACTCCCCTTTTCCGACAGGGGTTATCTCTGGGGCCAACGTCCTGACTTTC
CDR3aa: CASSYSPFPTGVISGANVLTF

v_gene: TRBV7-3
len: 14
j_gene: TRBJ1-1
abundance: -
d_gene: -
CDR3nt: TGTGCCAGCAGCCTCGACAGAATGAACACTGAAGCTTTCTTT
CDR3aa: CASSLDRMNTEAFF

v_gene: TRBV6-6
len: 15
j_gene: TRBJ1-1
abundance: -
d_gene: TRBD1
CDR3nt: TGTGCCAGCAGTGATGACAGGGGGCGAGAAACTGAAGCTTTCTTT
CDR3aa: CASSDDRGRETEAFF

v_gene: TRBV29-1
len: 13
j_gene: TRBJ2-1
abundance: -
d_gene: -
CDR3nt: TGCAGCGTTAAGAGGACTGGATACAATGAGCAGTTCTTC
CDR3aa: CSVKRTGYNEQFF

v_gene: TRBV5-1
len: 12
j_gene: TRBJ2-7
abundance: many
d_gene: -
CDR3nt: TGCGCCAGCAGTGTCAGCTCCTACGAGCAGTACTTC
CDR3aa: CASSVSSYEQYF

v_gene: TRBV28
len: 18
j_gene: TRBJ2-7
abundance: -
d_gene: TRBD2
CDR3nt: TGTGCCAGCAGGCCTAATGAACCGGGACTAGCGGGAGCCTACGAGCAGTACTTC
CDR3aa: CASRPNEPGLAGAYEQYF

v_gene: TRBV5-1
len: 14
j_gene: TRBJ2-7
abundance: -
d_gene: TRBD1
CDR3nt: TGCGCCAGCAGCGAGGGGGCCCATACCTACGAGCAGTACTTC
CDR3aa: CASSEGAHTYEQYF

v_gene: TRBV12-3/TRBV12-4
len: 13
j_gene: TRBJ1-2
abundance: -
d_gene: -
CDR3nt: TGTGCCAGCACCGTCAGGTACATGTATGGCTACACCTTC
CDR3aa: CASTVRYMYGYTF

v_gene: TRBV2
len: 14
j_gene: TRBJ2-2
abundance: -
d_gene: -
CDR3nt: TGTGCCAGCAGTCGCGGGGTAAACACCGGGGAGCTGTTTTTT
CDR3aa: CASSRGVNTGELFF

v_gene: TRBV28
len: 14
j_gene: TRBJ2-1
abundance: -
d_gene: TRBD2
CDR3nt: TGTGCCAGCAGATCAGGACTAGCGGTGAGGGAGCAGTTCTTC
CDR3aa: CASRSGLAVREQFF

v_gene: TRBV4-1
len: 19
j_gene: TRBJ2-3
abundance: -
d_gene: TRBD2
CDR3nt: TGCGCCAGCAGCCTTCTTCAACTAGCGGGAGGGCCAAGGGGAGATACGCAGTATTTT
CDR3aa: CASSLLQLAGGPRGDTQYF